In its sample, the clone carrying this T cell receptor beta chain was seen once. The sample is drawn from a study of control samples from healthy donors and cancer patients. There are 11 residues in the CDR3. Germline CDR1 reads SNHLY; CDR2 reads FYNNEI. Clones were read by immunoSEQ multiplex PCR, and TCRdb kept only the in-frame ones, dropping some. Of approximately 59,000 clones in the sample, 87% were seen once. This chain connects TRBV2 to TRBJ2-1, with a weak D call TRBD2 (6 bases). The material sequenced was PBMCs. The receptor's source is a woman in her sixties or seventies with lung cancer. CDR3 sequence reads: CALRDFNEQFF. The DNA for the CDR3 is TGTGCATTGAGGGACTTCAATGAGCAGTTCTTC.